One and the same sample provided the 22 T cell receptor beta chains below, sequenced in a study of control samples from healthy donors and cancer patients. The protocol was immunoSEQ multiplex PCR, while the TCRdb copy is restricted to in-frame clones and leaves out a portion. The sample carries roughly 120,000 clones, around 93% recorded once. The sequenced sample consisted of PBMCs. Receptors originate from a middle-aged man with head and neck cancer.

The rearrangement links TRBV6-1 to TRBJ1-3, with 7 positions matching TRBD1. Looked up from germline, CDR1 is MNHNS and CDR2 is SASEGT. V dropped 7 bases and J dropped 0; count of bases not matched to a gene: 12. The CDR3 sequence is 17 residues long. CDR3 residues: CASIETGRPFSGNTIYF. The CDR3 bases are TGTGCCAGCATTGAGACAGGGCGCCCTTTCTCTGGAAACACCATATATTTT.

The chain combines TRBV7-2 with TRBJ1-1; D is unresolved. Per germline, CDR1 SGHTA and CDR2 FQGNSA. Trimming took 5 bases from V and 0 from J, leaving 13 bases between them. This CDR3 spans 15 amino acids. CDR3 loop: CASSPRVSVNTEAFF. The CDR3 DNA is TGTGCCAGCAGCCCCCGGGTCTCGGTGAACACTGAAGCTTTCTTT.

The genes are TRBV19 and TRBJ2-5; no firm D call. Germline CDR1 and CDR2: LNHDA and SQIVND (reference sequence). Deletions cut 1 base from V and 5 bases from J, with 14 bases between. This CDR3 region has 15 residues. CDR3 sequence reads: CASSIGGFAEETQYF. Here the CDR3 DNA reads TGTGCCAGTAGTATAGGAGGATTCGCGGAGGAGACCCAGTACTTC.

This chain connects TRBV6-2 or TRBV6-3 to TRBJ2-7; D gene uncertain. Germline-derived CDR1 and CDR2 are MNHEY and SVGEGT. This CDR3 comprises 15 residues. Deletions cut 5 bases from V and 6 bases from J, with 20 bases between. CDR3 coding DNA: TGTGCCAGCAGTCAGACACTTGCAGGTATCCGCGAGCAGTACTTC. Amino acid sequence: CASSQTLAGIREQYF.

The rearrangement links TRBV2 to TRBJ2-4; weak D call: TRBD1 (7 bases). Germline CDR1 SNHLY, CDR2 FYNNEI. CDR3 size: 16 residues. V lost 7 bases and J lost 3, with 19 bases in between. The CDR3 DNA is TGTGCCAGCAAATTTGGGACCCAGGGGGGCAAAAACATTCAGTACTTC. The encoded protein is CASKFGTQGGKNIQYF.

The chain employs TRBV18 and TRBJ1-3; D might be TRBD1 (5 bases). The CDR3 consists of 14 residues. Trimming pared 4 bases from V and 3 bases from J, leaving 10 bases between. The germline CDR1 and CDR2 sequences are KGHSH and LQKENI. CDR3 sequence: CASSLGAFGNTIYF. CDR3 nucleotides: TGTGCCAGCTCACTAGGGGCGTTTGGAAACACCATATATTTT.

This sequence joins TRBV12-3 or TRBV12-4 and TRBJ1-2; D is undetermined. Trimming pared 1 base from V and 8 bases from J, leaving 11 bases between. CDR3 length: 13 amino acids. The CDR3 DNA reads as TGTGCCAGCAGTTTAGGTGGCCCCGGAGGCTACACCTTC. Protein: CASSLGGPGGYTF.

The CDR3 sequence is CASRTSGGAGEETQYF. CDR3 DNA: TGTGCCAGCAGGACTAGCGGGGGGGCAGGCGAAGAGACCCAGTACTTC. This chain joins TRBV11-2 and TRBJ2-5; 14 nucleotides line up with TRBD2. CDR1 SGHAT and CDR2 FQNNGV come from the germline V gene. V trimming: 6 bases; J trimming: 3 bases; junction bases outside the gene matches: 6. CDR3 length: 16 amino acids.

The V and J genes are TRBV6-2 or TRBV6-3 and TRBJ1-6; no definite D call. This CDR3 region has 15 residues. The germline V and J ends were trimmed by 0 bases and 4 bases, with 7 bases remaining between them. Germline V gives CDR1 MNHEY, CDR2 SVGEGT. The CDR3 nucleotides read TGTGCCAGCAGTTACTCGGACGGTTATAATTCACCCCTCCACTTT. Protein product: CASSYSDGYNSPLHF.

V gene TRBV5-6 combines with J gene TRBJ2-1; 8 bases map to TRBD2. The CDR3 has 17 residues. The germline V gene has CDR1 SGHDT and CDR2 YYEEEE. Unmatched junction bases numbered 16, after V lost 4 bases and J lost 7 bases. The CDR3 region has the DNA TGTGCCAGCAGCCCCCGCGGTAGCGGGGCTCTAATGAATGAGCAGTTCTTC. This encodes CASSPRGSGALMNEQFF.

A remark on this clone: Other DNA sequences in the sample encode the same CDR3. The chain recombines TRBV18 with TRBJ2-1; 7 bases are a match to TRBD1. Per germline, CDR1 KGHSH and CDR2 LQKENI. The CDR3 totals 14 residues. V was pared by 6 bases and J by 0 bases, with 2 bases of the junction left unmatched. CDR3 coding DNA: TGTGCCAGCTCGCGACAGGGCTCCTACAATGAGCAGTTCTTC. Protein: CASSRQGSYNEQFF.

This rearrangement joins TRBV28 to TRBJ1-5; maybe TRBD1 (6 bases). This CDR3 is built from 15 residues. Germline lookup yields CDR1 MDHEN and CDR2 SYDVKM. V was cut by 5 bases and J by 6 bases, with 17 bases left in between. The CDR3 protein is CASSLTGIFSQPQHF. Here the CDR3 DNA reads TGTGCCAGCAGTCTAACAGGGATATTCAGTCAGCCCCAGCATTTT.

The chain employs TRBV2 and TRBJ2-1, with 8 bases fitting TRBD1. Unmatched junction bases numbered 4, after V lost 6 bases and J lost 3 bases. The germline CDR1 and CDR2 sequences are SNHLY and FYNNEI. CDR3 size: 14 residues. The CDR3 here is CASRDRGYYNEQFF. CDR3 DNA sequence: TGTGCCAGCAGAGACAGGGGCTACTACAATGAGCAGTTCTTC.

V is TRBV6-5 and J is TRBJ2-5, with 9 bases that match TRBD2. Germline CDR1 reads MNHEY; CDR2 reads SVGAGI. This CDR3 has 15 residues. V lost 3 bases, J lost 6 bases, and 8 bases stayed unmatched. In nucleotides, the CDR3 is TGTGCCAGCAGTTATGGGGGCGGGGGGGCGAAGACCCAGTACTTC. Translated, it gives CASSYGGGGAKTQYF.

A single count supports this clone. This chain links TRBV18 with TRBJ2-5; D is unclear. Trimming left V 4 bases short and J 2 bases short, with 5 bases between. There are 12 residues in the CDR3. CDR1 and CDR2 (germline): KGHSH, LQKENI. The CDR3 bases are TGTGCCAGCTCACGGGGTCAAGAGACCCAGTACTTC. Translating gives CASSRGQETQYF.

This clone was counted a few times. V and J are TRBV12-2 and TRBJ2-7. TRBV12-2 is a documented pseudogene. The CDR3 spans 9 residues. The CDR3 coding sequence is TGTGTGAGGGGACACGAGCAGTACTTC. Its protein product is CVRGHEQYF.

The chain is built from TRBV10-2 and TRBJ2-5; the D is unclear. Germline loops: CDR1 WSHSY, CDR2 SAAADI. The CDR3 covers 12 residues. The V end lost 8 bases, the J end lost 0 bases, and 7 bases lay between the germline ends. The CDR3: CASSRYQETQYF. The CDR3 coding sequence is TGCGCCAGCTCGCGCTACCAAGAGACCCAGTACTTC.

This chain joins TRBV29-1 and TRBJ1-2, with D possibly being TRBD1 (6 bases). Germline values: CDR1 SQVTM, CDR2 ANQGSEA. Trimming left V 7 bases short and J 4 bases short, with 25 bases between. The length of the CDR3 is 16 residues. The CDR3 loop is CSGVGAGAENPYGYTF. CDR3 coding DNA: TGCAGCGGCGTTGGGGCGGGGGCGGAGAACCCCTATGGCTACACCTTC. Filled out from reference TRBV29-1 and TRBJ1-2, the complete variable domain reads SAVISQKPSRDICQRGTSLTIQCQVDSQVTMMFWYRQQPGQSLTLIATANQGSEATYESGFVIDKFPISRPNLTFSTLTVSNMSPEDSSIYLCSGVGAGAENPYGYTFGSGTRLTVV.

V and J are TRBV19 and TRBJ2-3, with D perhaps TRBD2 (5 bases). The CDR3 sequence is 12 residues long. Germline CDR1 and CDR2: LNHDA and SQIVND (reference sequence). V was clipped by 7 bases and J by 0 bases, with 5 bases between them. The CDR3 DNA is TGTGCCAGTACGGGGAGCACAGATACGCAGTATTTT. Translating it yields CASTGSTDTQYF.

Worth noting for this clone: The same CDR3 also results from other DNA sequences found in this sample. The chain couples TRBV7-2 to TRBJ1-1, with a weak D call TRBD1 (5 bases). The germline V gene has CDR1 SGHTA and CDR2 FQGNSA. There are 14 residues in the CDR3. Trimming cost V 4 bases and J 1 base, with 10 bases left between them. CDR3 bases: TGTGCCAGCAGCTCCGGGACGGCGAACACTGAAGCTTTCTTT. The encoded protein is CASSSGTANTEAFF.

This clone was recorded once. This chain connects TRBV28 to TRBJ2-1; TRBD1 is a possible D gene (6 bases). The CDR3 is 14 amino acids. Germline lookup yields CDR1 MDHEN and CDR2 SYDVKM. V was shortened by 4 bases and J by 8 bases, with 15 bases between the two germline ends. CDR3 in amino acids: CASSSFRGRYEQFF. As DNA, the CDR3 is TGTGCCAGCAGTTCCTTCAGGGGTAGGTATGAGCAGTTCTTC.

The rearrangement joins TRBV9 to TRBJ1-3; D unresolved. Germline CDR1 reads SGDLS; CDR2 reads YYNGEE. This CDR3 is built from 17 residues. Deletions cut 4 bases from V and 1 base from J, with 18 bases between. The CDR3 loop is CASSRTGSPGSGNTIYF. The CDR3 DNA reads TGTGCCAGCAGCAGGACGGGCTCACCGGGGTCTGGAAACACCATATATTTT. Full variable domain (outside the CDR3, taken from reference TRBV9 and TRBJ1-3): DSGVTQTPKHLITATGQRVTLRCSPRSGDLSVYWYQQSLDQGLQFLIQYYNGEERAKGNILERFSAQQFPDLHSELNLSSLELGDSALYFCASSRTGSPGSGNTIYFGEGSWLTVV.